This T cell receptor (beta chain) was documented in a study of blood T cell repertoires in COVID-19. Looking at the study overall: Sites in the United States, Italy and Spain provided acute and convalescent COVID-19 samples.

Profiling relied on immunoSEQ multiplex PCR, and the TCRdb table lists in-frame clones only, not all of them. The data contain under 250,000 clones, roughly 84% of them singletons. Germline V gene sequence: CDR1 LGHDT, CDR2 YNNKEL (reference sequence). V was shortened by 5 bases and J by 6 bases, with 10 bases between the two germline ends. This CDR3 comprises 13 residues. The chain employs TRBV3-1 (or the pseudogene TRBV3-2) and TRBJ1-4, with D perhaps matching TRBD1 (6 bases). The source material was peripheral blood. This clonotype was obtained from a man in his forties with acute or convalescent COVID-19. CDR3 region: CASSSRGDEKLFF. CDR3 bases: TGTGCCAGCAGCAGCAGGGGAGATGAAAAACTGTTTTTT.